This passage covers 12 T cell receptor beta chains from one sample sequenced in a study of blood T cell repertoires in COVID-19. TCRdb keeps only in-frame clones here, not all; method: immunoSEQ multiplex PCR. The sample includes 310,000 or so clones, 86% of them seen just once. The sample taken for sequencing was PBMCs or T cells enriched from blood (not recorded which). The receptors originated from a woman under 30 who had recovered from COVID-19.

V is TRBV4-1 and J is TRBJ2-7; 14 bases line up with TRBD2. This CDR3 is built from 15 residues. The germline V gene encodes CDR1 MGHRA and CDR2 YSYEKL. The ends lost 2 bases at V and 9 bases at J; junction bases unmatched: 6. CDR3 DNA: TGCGCCAGCAGCCAACCTGGGACTAGCGGGAGATGGCAGTACTTC. Translated, it gives CASSQPGTSGRWQYF.

This clone has only a few counts. The genes are TRBV7-9 and TRBJ1-5; D is undetermined. CDR1 and CDR2 (germline): SEHNR, FQNEAQ (reference sequence). The CDR3 spans 13 residues. V dropped 5 bases and J dropped 0 bases, with 5 bases sitting between them. For the CDR3, the DNA is TGTGCCAGCAGCCCTTATAGCAATCAGCCCCAGCATTTT. Protein sequence: CASSPYSNQPQHF.

The chain couples TRBV3-1 (or the pseudogene TRBV3-2) to TRBJ1-4; D remains ambiguous. Germline loops: CDR1 LGHDT, CDR2 YNNKEL (reference sequence). V lost 1 base to trimming and J lost 8 bases, with 17 bases between them. The CDR3 extends over 16 amino acids. The CDR3 spells CASSQVSVSGNEKLFF. The CDR3 DNA reads as TGTGCCAGCAGCCAAGTTTCGGTGTCGGGGAACGAAAAACTGTTTTTT.

The chain combines TRBV30 with TRBJ1-1; D ambiguous. The CDR3 has 12 amino acids. V was pared by 7 bases and J by 6 bases, with 15 bases between. Per germline, CDR1 GTSNPN and CDR2 SVGIG (reference sequence). For the CDR3, the DNA is TGTGCCTACGGTGAGTGGAGTGCTGAAGCTTTCTTT. Encoded protein: CAYGEWSAEAFF.

The rearrangement links TRBV6-5 to TRBJ1-5, with TRBD1 matching 9 bases. Germline CDR1 and CDR2: MNHEY and SVGAGI. There are 14 residues in the CDR3. Trimming took 4 bases from V and 7 from J; bases not matched to a gene: 5. The DNA for the CDR3 is TGTGCCAGCAGTTTCTACAGGGGGCAACAGCCCCAGCATTTT. Protein product: CASSFYRGQQPQHF.

In DNA, the CDR3 is TGTGCCAGCAGCGCGTCCCGAGGCAGGGGTGGCGGCTACACCTTC. As protein: CASSASRGRGGGYTF. The rearrangement uses TRBV9 and TRBJ1-2; D is possibly TRBD1 (6 bases). CDR1 SGDLS and CDR2 YYNGEE come from the germline V gene. Between the trimmed V and J ends, which lost 3 bases and 8 bases, there was a span of 20 bases. This CDR3 region has 15 residues.

The sample holds one count of this clone. This chain connects TRBV30 to TRBJ2-7; TRBD2 matches at 10 bases. The CDR3 runs to 18 residues. The germline V gene has CDR1 GTSNPN and CDR2 SVGIG (reference sequence). Trimming removed 3 bases from V and 5 bases from J; junction bases left unmatched: 19. The DNA of the CDR3 is TGTGCCTGGAGCTTCAGGTCTAGCGGGAGAATACTTCCGAACGAGCAGTACTTC. Translation gives CAWSFRSSGRILPNEQYF.

This sequence joins TRBV5-5 and TRBJ1-6; no firm D call. CDR1 is SGHKS and CDR2 is YYEKEE in the germline V gene (reference sequence). Trimming pared 4 bases from V and 9 bases from J, leaving 17 bases between. The CDR3 loop spans 15 amino acids. In nucleotides, the CDR3 is TGTGCCAGCAGCCTGGGAGCACTTGCGGGTTCACCCCTCCACTTT. Protein product: CASSLGALAGSPLHF.

The chain uses TRBV2 and TRBJ2-5; maybe TRBD1 (6 bases). The germline V gene encodes CDR1 SNHLY and CDR2 FYNNEI. The CDR3 extends over 12 amino acids. Trimming took 6 bases from V and 5 from J, leaving 10 bases between them. The CDR3 nucleotides read TGTGCCAGCAGCTCTAGGGGGGAGACCCAGTACTTC. It translates to CASSSRGETQYF.

J is TRBJ1-1 and V is TRBV6-5, with D perhaps TRBD1 (5 bases). V lost 2 bases, J lost 0 bases, and 13 bases lay in between. CDR3 length: 16 amino acids. CDR1 and CDR2 from the germline V gene are MNHEY and SVGAGI. The CDR3 loop is CASSYEAGPVNTEAFF. The CDR3 nucleotides read TGTGCCAGCAGTTACGAGGCAGGGCCGGTGAACACTGAAGCTTTCTTT.

This clone showed up just once. The chain combines TRBV30 with TRBJ1-2; the match to TRBD1 covers 8 bases. The CDR3 consists of 15 residues. Unmatched junction bases numbered 10, after V lost 3 bases and J lost 4 bases. Germline loops: CDR1 GTSNPN, CDR2 SVGIG (reference sequence). CDR3 loop: CAWSDRQGWSYGYTF. As DNA, the CDR3 is TGTGCCTGGAGCGACCGACAGGGGTGGTCCTATGGCTACACCTTC.

This clone was seen once. J is TRBJ1-3 and V is TRBV15; TRBD1 aligns across 7 bases. The CDR3 loop spans 17 amino acids. The trim removed 0 bases at V and 5 bases at J, leaving 10 bases unmatched. CDR1 LNHNV and CDR2 YYDKDF come from the germline V gene (reference sequence). CDR3 in amino acids: CATSRDPPGQTRNTIYF. The CDR3 nucleotides are TGTGCCACCAGCAGAGATCCCCCGGGACAGACGAGAAACACCATATATTTT.